These 9 T cell receptor beta chains were all obtained from the same sample, sequenced in a study of cytomegalovirus exposure and HLA in healthy donors. A multiplex PCR was run with 60 Vbeta primers and 13 Jbeta primers. Using immunoSEQ multiplex PCR, the repertoire was profiled, and TCRdb retains in-frame clones only, with some absent. The table lists some 190,000 clones, roughly 77% of them singletons, with 1.5% to 2% in the top ten. The material sequenced was PBMCs. Every receptor here comes from a woman aged 45-65 years in good health and CMV-seronegative.

This clone was detected a few times. V is TRBV4-1 and J is TRBJ1-1; tentatively, D is TRBD1 (5 bases). Germline lookup yields CDR1 MGHRA and CDR2 YSYEKL. This CDR3 has 15 amino acids. V was trimmed by 0 bases and J by 5 bases, leaving 13 bases between them. This CDR3 reads CASSQEPSGGTEAFF. CDR3 DNA: TGCGCCAGCAGCCAAGAGCCCTCGGGGGGGACTGAAGCTTTCTTT.

This clone has only a few counts. The chain uses TRBV5-1 and TRBJ2-4; TRBD1 matches 7 bases. CDR1 SGHRS and CDR2 YFSETQ come from the germline V gene. J gave up 0 bases and V 7 bases, and 4 bases lay outside the gene matches. The CDR3 runs to 14 residues. CDR3 coding DNA: TGCGCCAGCCGACAGGGCTTAGCCAAAAACATTCAGTACTTC. Protein sequence: CASRQGLAKNIQYF. Filled out from reference TRBV5-1 and TRBJ2-4, the complete variable domain reads KAGVTQTPRYLIKTRGQQVTLSCSPISGHRSVSWYQQTPGQGLQFLFEYFSETQRNKGNFPGRFSGRQFSNSRSEMNVSTLELGDSALYLCASRQGLAKNIQYFGAGTRLSVL.

V gene TRBV5-1 combines with J gene TRBJ2-2, with 12 bases that match TRBD1. The CDR3 is made up of 17 amino acids. Looked up from germline, CDR1 is SGHRS and CDR2 is YFSETQ. V was pared by 0 bases and J by 3 bases, with 3 bases of the junction left unmatched. The CDR3 DNA reads TGCGCCAGCAGCTTGGGGGGGACAGGGGGCGACACCGGGGAGCTGTTTTTT. Its translation: CASSLGGTGGDTGELFF.

The genes are TRBV19 and TRBJ1-1; D gene uncertain. The CDR3 has 13 amino acids. Trimming removed 5 bases at V and 1 base at J, with 8 bases between. Germline V CDR1 and CDR2: LNHDA, SQIVND (reference sequence). For the CDR3, the DNA is TGTGCCAGTAGTTGGCTCCCGAACACTGAAGCTTTCTTT. Translated, it gives CASSWLPNTEAFF.

The gene calls are TRBV9 and TRBJ1-1; the D gene is possibly TRBD1 (6 bases). Germline lookup yields CDR1 SGDLS and CDR2 YYNGEE. V lost 3 bases and J lost 2, with 17 bases in between. The CDR3 contains 16 residues. The CDR3 spells CASSARDNSRNTEAFF. The CDR3 nucleotides are TGTGCCAGCAGCGCCCGGGACAACTCACGAAACACTGAAGCTTTCTTT.

The CDR3 region has the DNA TGTGCCAGCCGGAGGAGCACAGATACGCAGTATTTT. Residues: CASRRSTDTQYF. The chain carries TRBV28 and TRBJ2-3; weak D call: TRBD2 (5 bases). The length of the CDR3 is 12 residues. From germline, CDR1 is MDHEN and CDR2 SYDVKM. The V and J ends lost 8 bases and 0 bases respectively, with 6 bases between them.

Here the CDR3 DNA reads TGTGCCAGCAGGGCGGAAGAGACCCAGTACTTC. This translates into CASRAEETQYF. The chain carries TRBV28 and TRBJ2-5; D remains unclear. CDR1 is MDHEN and CDR2 is SYDVKM in the germline V gene. Trimming removed 6 bases at V and 3 bases at J, with 5 bases between. This CDR3 is built from 11 residues.

The gene calls are TRBV9 and TRBJ2-2; TRBD2 agrees at 13 bases. Trimming removed 2 bases from V and 0 bases from J; junction bases left unmatched: 7. In germline, CDR1 is SGDLS, CDR2 YYNGEE. This CDR3 spans 19 amino acids. The CDR3 DNA follows: TGTGCCAGCAGCGTGCTCGGGACTAGCGGGGTCTCGAACACCGGGGAGCTGTTTTTT. It is translated as CASSVLGTSGVSNTGELFF.

This chain joins TRBV6-1 and TRBJ1-1; 9 nucleotides line up with TRBD1. The CDR3 consists of 16 residues. Germline assignment: CDR1 MNHNS and CDR2 SASEGT. V dropped 4 bases and J dropped 7; count of bases not matched to a gene: 13. DNA of the CDR3: TGTGCCAGCAGTGTGGTTATGGGACAGGGCAAGGGTGAAGCTTTCTTT. Its translation: CASSVVMGQGKGEAFF.